This T cell receptor beta chain derives from a study of cytomegalovirus exposure and HLA in healthy donors. Across the study: Some 80 million unique TCR sequences came from HLA-typed donors in an early release. Findings and limits, study-wide: Earlier findings revealed that most TCR beta V segments proved productive either about 87% or about 30% of the time. V- and J-gene trimming of TCR beta was linked (in a later analysis) to a missense DCLRE1C variant.

A word on this clone: The antigen is undetermined. The junction departs from germline at one end; a sequencing error may be responsible.

This CDR3 has 15 amino acids. Germline assignment: CDR1 SSHAT and CDR2 FNYEAQ (reference sequence). The PCR was carried out with 60 Vbeta primers and 13 Jbeta primers. Only in-frame clones appear in the TCRdb table, and some are missing; sequencing was by immunoSEQ multiplex PCR. The profile shows 200,000 to 250,000 clones, 65% to 75% of them singletons. The sequenced sample was PBMCs. The receptor comes from a woman aged 25 to 39 in good health and CMV-seronegative. V and J are TRBV7-7 and TRBJ2-1; D call uncertain. DNA of the CDR3: TGTGCTAGCAGCTCAGCTGACAATCCCTACAATGAGCAGTTCTTC. The encoded protein is CASSSADNPYNEQFF.